The 10 T cell receptor beta chains given below trace back to one sample, sequenced in a study of spatial heterogeneity in lung cancer. Time point here: blood at routine non-recurrence follow-up after resection. Researchers sequenced whole RNA taken from tumor, nontumor lung or frozen PBMC without sorting. MiXCR was run by TCRdb on the 5' RACE reads, yielding one entry per CDR3 protein. Among approximately 50,000 distinct CDR3 sequences, roughly 7.4% were seen once, and the ten largest hold 35%. Material: PBMCs, obtained at follow-up. The origin of the receptors is a female donor with early-stage non-small cell lung cancer.

This clonotype was counted between two and nine times. J is TRBJ2-5 and V is TRBV9, with no clear D. V gave up 1 base and J gave up 1 base, with 11 bases separating them. Germline V gene sequence: CDR1 SGDLS, CDR2 YYNGEE. The length of the CDR3 is 15 residues. The CDR3 protein is CASSVSLQPQETQYF. DNA of the CDR3: TGTGCCAGCAGCGTATCCCTGCAGCCCCAAGAGACCCAGTACTTC.

The chain carries TRBV29-1 and TRBJ1-5; a possible D gene is TRBD1 (6 bases). Germline values: CDR1 SQVTM, CDR2 ANQGSEA. V was clipped by 1 base and J by 9 bases, with 13 bases between them. This CDR3 region has 13 residues. The CDR3: CSVEVEGGRPQHF. The CDR3 DNA sequence: TGCAGCGTTGAAGTCGAAGGGGGACGGCCCCAGCATTTT.

This clonotype was detected ten times or more. This chain uses TRBV6-6 with TRBJ2-3; 11 bases fit TRBD2. Trimming removed 2 bases from V and 4 bases from J; junction bases left unmatched: 11. Per the germline V gene, CDR1 is MNHNY and CDR2 is SVGAGI (reference sequence). CDR3 length: 18 amino acids. In nucleotides, the CDR3 is TGTGCCAGCAGTTACCCACCGGGTAGCGGGGGGGGGGCAGATACGCAGTATTTT. As protein: CASSYPPGSGGGADTQYF.

The sample holds many counts of this clonotype. The chain links TRBV28 to TRBJ2-7; D is undetermined. There are 14 residues in the CDR3. Germline loops: CDR1 MDHEN, CDR2 SYDVKM. The V end lost 2 bases, the J end lost 6 bases, and 14 bases lay between the germline ends. The CDR3 is CASSLTRDPSEQYF. CDR3 coding DNA: TGTGCCAGCAGTTTAACCCGAGACCCGAGCGAGCAGTACTTC.

This clonotype was seen ten or more times. The CDR3 loop reads CASRPLLMGDGYGYTF. Written as DNA, the CDR3 is TGTGCCAGCAGACCCCTTCTGATGGGGGATGGCTATGGCTACACCTTC. The gene calls are TRBV7-2 and TRBJ1-2, with D perhaps TRBD1 (5 bases). Germline CDR1 is SGHTA and CDR2 is FQGNSA. This CDR3 contains 16 residues. Trimming took off 6 bases at V and 4 bases at J, with 21 bases between the two ends.

This clonotype was counted at least ten times. The rearrangement links TRBV4-1 to TRBJ1-5, with 7 positions matching TRBD1. In germline, CDR1 is MGHRA, CDR2 YSYEKL. V gave up 4 bases and J gave up 3 bases; unmatched junction bases: 15. The CDR3 has 18 residues. The CDR3 reads CASSPRKTGTDLNQPQHF. The CDR3 region has the DNA TGCGCCAGCAGCCCCCGTAAAACCGGGACAGATCTCAATCAGCCCCAGCATTTT.

In this sample, this clonotype turned up many times. The rearrangement joins TRBV7-9 to TRBJ2-2; 9 bases fit TRBD2. Looked up from germline, CDR1 is SEHNR and CDR2 is FQNEAQ (reference sequence). Trimming cost V 5 bases and J 0 bases; bases outside gene matches: 4. This CDR3 comprises 16 residues. CDR3 sequence: CASSVTSGSNTGELFF. The CDR3 bases are TGTGCCAGCAGCGTAACTAGCGGGTCGAACACCGGGGAGCTGTTTTTT.

This clonotype was seen ten or more times. V gene TRBV6-4 combines with J gene TRBJ2-1, with 9 bases that match TRBD2. The trim removed 3 bases at V and 7 bases at J, leaving 10 bases unmatched. This CDR3 is 16 amino acids long. Germline V gene data show CDR1 as MRHNA and CDR2 as SNTAGT. The CDR3 here is CASSEVGGGAWNEQFF. DNA of the CDR3: TGTGCCAGCAGTGAGGTGGGCGGGGGGGCCTGGAATGAGCAGTTCTTC.

This clonotype was found many times. The germline gene is not matched at one end of the junction; a read error may be the cause. The chain has TRBV7-2 and TRBJ2-1; a weak D match, TRBD1 (7 bases). The CDR3 contains 16 residues. Germline CDR1 SGHTA, CDR2 FQGNSA. Written as DNA, the CDR3 is TGTGCCAGCAGCTCACGGTTTGGAGGGGGCTACGATGAGCAGTTCTTC. Amino acids: CASSSRFGGGYDEQFF.

This clonotype has ten or more counts. J is TRBJ2-7 and V is TRBV15, with 10 positions matching TRBD1. V lost 2 bases to trimming and J lost 2 bases; unmatched junction nucleotides: 9. Germline V gene sequence: CDR1 LNHNV, CDR2 YYDKDF (reference sequence). The CDR3 contains 17 residues. The CDR3 loop reads CATSRSPGQGLPYEQYF. In DNA form, the CDR3 reads TGTGCCACCAGCAGATCCCCGGGACAGGGGTTACCCTACGAGCAGTACTTC.